The T cell receptor beta chain under discussion was sequenced for a study of shared clonotypes between healthy human individuals. Points from the study as a whole: Unshared clonotypes carried lower generation probabilities than those common to all four donors. Inspection by rarefaction showed sorted-subset sequencing to be incomplete despite large depth.

Turning to this clone: Antigen: not known.

Each cell subset's genomic DNA was divided evenly among several immunoSEQ plates. The repertoire was sequenced with immunoSEQ multiplex PCR; TCRdb's copy has only in-frame clones and lacks some. The sample lists roughly 400,000 clones, approximately 96% occurring once. Both CD45RO+ cells and CCR7-negative CD45RA+ TemRA cells were combined to make up CD8 memory. V was trimmed by 5 bases and J by 1 base, leaving 6 bases between them. Germline V gives CDR1 MNHNS, CDR2 SASEGT. This CDR3 is 14 amino acids long. The sequence derives from a man aged 25 to 40 in good health. The chain combines TRBV6-1 with TRBJ2-6; D ambiguous. Source material: memory CD8+ T cells sorted from blood. As to subset: CD45RO+ cells pooled with CCR7-negative TemRA cells. The CDR3 sequence: CASSMVSGANVLTF. The CDR3 coding sequence is TGTGCCAGCAGTATGGTTTCTGGGGCCAACGTCCTGACTTTC.